These 25 T cell receptor beta chains originate from one sample sequenced in a study of vaccination and CD4 T cells after COVID-19. Treatment noted: approximately nine-day PBMC culture with coronavirus spike peptide pools or control peptides (ViraFEST assay). Antigen specificity for these receptors is unknown. The Oncomine TCR Beta short-read assay was what sequenced the DNA obtained from cultured CD4+ T cells. TCRdb redid the calling of the PCR reads with MiXCR, one entry per CDR3 protein. The sample lists fewer than 15,000 distinct CDR3 sequences, about 34% occurring once. Sequencing input: cultured CD4+ T cells from blood. All receptors come from a human donor with COVID-19.

The rearrangement joins TRBV19 to TRBJ1-2; D uncertain. The CDR3 runs 13 residues. V was trimmed by 5 bases and J by 7 bases, leaving 14 bases between them. Germline assignment: CDR1 LNHDA and CDR2 SQIVND (reference sequence). As DNA, the CDR3 is TGTGCCAGTAGTTTGGAGCGGCCGGTTGGCTACACCTTC. Its translation: CASSLERPVGYTF.

The chain recombines TRBV5-6 with TRBJ2-7; D is unresolved. The CDR3 extends over 13 amino acids. Trimming cost V 0 bases and J 5 bases, with 9 bases left between them. CDR1 is SGHDT and CDR2 is YYEEEE in the germline V gene. This CDR3 reads CASSLVYGNEQYF. Here the CDR3 DNA reads TGTGCCAGCAGCTTGGTATACGGAAACGAGCAGTACTTC. Complete variable domain (other parts from reference TRBV5-6 and TRBJ2-7): DAGVTQSPTHLIKTRGQQVTLRCSPKSGHDTVSWYQQALGQGPQFIFQYYEEEERQRGNFPDRFSGHQFPNYSSELNVNALLLGDSALYLCASSLVYGNEQYFGPGTRLTVT.

There are a few counts of this clonotype. The chain links TRBV19 to TRBJ2-3, with D uncertain. The CDR3 is 12 residues long. Trimming shortened V by 5 bases and J by 5 bases, and 8 bases separated the two germline ends. From germline, CDR1 is LNHDA and CDR2 SQIVND (reference sequence). The CDR3 loop reads CASSVRGDTQYF. CDR3 nucleotide sequence: TGTGCCAGTAGTGTACGTGGAGATACGCAGTATTTT. Variable domain in full (rest from reference TRBV19 and TRBJ2-3): DGGITQSPKYLFRKEGQNVTLSCEQNLNHDAMYWYRQDPGQGLRLIYYSQIVNDFQKGDIAEGYSVSREKKESFPLTVTSAQKNPTAFYLCASSVRGDTQYFGPGTRLTVL.

This clonotype was detected only a few times. This chain joins TRBV6-1 and TRBJ1-2, with 7 bases that match TRBD1. J was trimmed by 1 base and V by 7 bases; bases with no gene match: 15. Per the germline V gene, CDR1 is MNHNS and CDR2 is SASEGT. The CDR3 runs to 17 residues. CDR3 loop: CASTPTRDRVFNYGYTF. The DNA of the CDR3 is TGTGCCAGCACCCCCACCCGGGACAGAGTATTTAACTATGGCTACACCTTC.

The V gene is TRBV7-2, the J gene TRBJ2-2; D possibly corresponds to TRBD1 (5 bases). The CDR3 totals 16 residues. CDR1 is SGHTA and CDR2 is FQGNSA in the germline V gene. Trimming stripped 6 bases from V and 4 bases from J, with 18 bases between. CDR3 in amino acids: CASRPIRGPRTGELFF. CDR3 DNA: TGTGCCAGCAGACCCATTAGGGGCCCCCGCACCGGGGAGCTGTTTTTT. The full variable domain, its missing parts supplied by reference TRBV7-2 and TRBJ2-2, is GAGVSQSPSNKVTEKGKDVELRCDPISGHTALYWYRQSLGQGLEFLIYFQGNSAPDKSGLPSDRFSAERTGGSVSTLTIQRTQQEDSAVYLCASRPIRGPRTGELFFGEGSRLTVL.

The table lists this clonotype with a few counts. The chain recombines TRBV28 with TRBJ2-3; perhaps TRBD1 as D (5 bases). Trimming took 3 bases from V and 3 from J, leaving 13 bases between them. Germline V gene lookup returns CDR1 MDHEN and CDR2 SYDVKM. This CDR3 comprises 15 residues. In DNA form, the CDR3 reads TGTGCCAGCAGTTTTTTAGCCAAGGGGACAGATACGCAGTATTTT. It specifies CASSFLAKGTDTQYF. Full variable domain (outside the CDR3, taken from reference TRBV28 and TRBJ2-3): DVKVTQSSRYLVKRTGEKVFLECVQDMDHENMFWYRQDPGLGLRLIYFSYDVKMKEKGDIPEGYSVSREKKERFSLILESASTNQTSMYLCASSFLAKGTDTQYFGPGTRLTVL.

In this sample, this clonotype turned up a few times. This chain uses TRBV20-1 with TRBJ2-1; D not certain. The CDR3 consists of 14 residues. V lost 3 bases, J lost 7 bases, and 16 bases lay in between. The germline gives CDR1 DFQATT, CDR2 SNEGSKA (reference sequence). This CDR3 is CSARDAKGGNEQFF. CDR3 nucleotide sequence: TGCAGTGCTAGGGACGCCAAAGGTGGGAATGAGCAGTTCTTC.

In its sample, this clonotype was seen a few times. The chain joins TRBV28 to TRBJ1-2; the D gene is possibly TRBD1 (6 bases). This CDR3 is built from 12 residues. CDR1 MDHEN and CDR2 SYDVKM come from the germline V gene. Deletions cut 5 bases from V and 4 bases from J, with 8 bases between. The CDR3 DNA reads as TGTGCCAGCAGTCAGGACAGCTATGGCTACACCTTC. Its translation: CASSQDSYGYTF.

The chain couples TRBV18 to TRBJ1-5, with TRBD1 as a possible D gene (5 bases). Germline V gene lookup returns CDR1 KGHSH and CDR2 LQKENI. The CDR3 loop spans 15 amino acids. The V end was cut by 6 bases, the J end by 2 bases, with 14 bases between. The CDR3 region has the DNA TGTGCCAGCTCCCCGGGGGTGGTAGGCAATCAGCCCCAGCATTTT. This sequence encodes CASSPGVVGNQPQHF.

The chain employs TRBV19 and TRBJ2-3; unclear D gene. Trimming removed 2 bases at V and 10 bases at J, with 13 bases between. This CDR3 contains 13 residues. Germline assignment: CDR1 LNHDA and CDR2 SQIVND (reference sequence). Here the CDR3 reads CASSIIQGPPQYF. The CDR3 DNA reads as TGTGCCAGTAGTATAATCCAAGGCCCCCCGCAGTATTTT.

V usage is TRBV19 and J usage is TRBJ1-5, with D hard to call. V lost 10 bases and J 5 bases, leaving 15 bases between the germline ends. CDR1 is LNHDA, CDR2 SQIVND, per germline (reference sequence). The CDR3 is 13 residues long. The CDR3 region is CATQVGTYQPQHF. CDR3 DNA: TGTGCCACCCAGGTGGGCACTTATCAGCCCCAGCATTTT.

This clonotype was seen more than once but under ten times. The gene calls are TRBV4-2 and TRBJ1-5; the D gene is possibly TRBD1 (5 bases). This CDR3 has 14 amino acids. V gave up 6 bases and J gave up 0 bases, with 9 bases separating them. The germline gives CDR1 LGHNA, CDR2 YNFKEQ. CDR3 sequence (DNA): TGTGCCAGCAGGGGGGGGAGTAGCAATCAGCCCCAGCATTTT. Its protein product is CASRGGSSNQPQHF.

This clonotype was observed a handful of times. CDR3 residues: CASSPTTGRTYEQYF. For the CDR3, the DNA is TGTGCCAGCAGCCCTACGACAGGGAGGACCTACGAGCAGTACTTC. The chain has TRBV4-2 and TRBJ2-7; D perhaps matches TRBD1 (7 bases). Germline V gives CDR1 LGHNA, CDR2 YNFKEQ. Trimming removed 4 bases at V and 2 bases at J, with 15 bases between. CDR3 length: 15 amino acids.

This clonotype was detected only a few times. The chain recombines TRBV12-3 or TRBV12-4 with TRBJ2-7; 7 nucleotides line up with TRBD2. Trimming cost V 5 bases and J 7 bases; bases outside gene matches: 5. This CDR3 comprises 12 residues. The CDR3 spells CASSLPRGEQYF. The CDR3 DNA sequence: TGTGCCAGCAGTCTGCCGCGGGGGGAGCAGTACTTC.

This clonotype is deemed medium-sized. The chain combines TRBV10-3 with TRBJ2-1; perhaps TRBD2 as D (5 bases). CDR1 is ENHRY, CDR2 SYGVKD, per germline. Trimming removed 3 bases at V and 8 bases at J, with 17 bases between. The CDR3 covers 15 residues. The CDR3 DNA reads TGTGCCATCAGTGACTTGGGAGCACCTAGGGATGAGCAGTTCTTC. It specifies CAISDLGAPRDEQFF.

V and J are TRBV10-3 and TRBJ2-7, with 7 bases aligning to TRBD2. V lost 7 bases to trimming and J lost 2 bases; unmatched junction nucleotides: 8. Germline CDR1 ENHRY, CDR2 SYGVKD. The CDR3 runs to 14 residues. CDR3 sequence: CAITDGEGTYEQYF. The DNA of the CDR3 is TGTGCCATCACGGACGGGGAGGGCACCTACGAGCAGTACTTC.

The sample holds a few counts of this clonotype. This chain links TRBV7-6 with TRBJ1-1; tentatively, D is TRBD1 (6 bases). The CDR3 loop spans 14 amino acids. V dropped 6 bases and J dropped 2 bases, with 13 bases sitting between them. Germline lookup yields CDR1 SGHVS and CDR2 FNYEAQ. CDR3 loop: CASRGRQDNTEAFF. CDR3 in DNA: TGTGCCAGCAGGGGACGACAGGATAACACTGAAGCTTTCTTT.

CDR3 coding DNA: TGTGCCACCAGCAGGTACAAGGAAGCGGGGGCCTCCTACGAGCAGTACTTC. Translating gives CATSRYKEAGASYEQYF. This chain joins TRBV15 and TRBJ2-7, with TRBD2 identical over 8 bases. Trimming cost V 3 bases and J 0 bases; bases outside gene matches: 10. The CDR3 sequence is 17 residues long. Germline CDR1 and CDR2: LNHNV and YYDKDF (reference sequence).

The V call is TRBV5-6, the J call TRBJ2-1; TRBD1 matches at 11 bases. V lost 4 bases, J lost 5 bases, and 8 bases stayed unmatched. The CDR3 loop spans 16 amino acids. Germline V lookup: CDR1 SGHDT, CDR2 YYEEEE. In nucleotides, the CDR3 is TGTGCCAGCAGCAACTTAGGGACAGGGGGGGACAATGAGCAGTTCTTC. Translated, it gives CASSNLGTGGDNEQFF.

V usage is TRBV6-1 and J usage is TRBJ2-1; D gene uncertain. Germline CDR1 MNHNS, CDR2 SASEGT. Trimming removed 0 bases from V and 5 bases from J, with 11 bases in between. CDR3 length: 15 amino acids. CDR3 amino acids: CASSEALQLNNEQFF. In nucleotides, the CDR3 is TGTGCCAGCAGTGAAGCGCTTCAGCTTAACAATGAGCAGTTCTTC.

The sample holds a few counts of this clonotype. This sequence joins TRBV24-1 and TRBJ2-3; TRBD1 is a possible D gene (6 bases). Trimming left V 4 bases short and J 3 bases short, with 10 bases between. CDR1 is KGHDR and CDR2 is SFDVKD in the germline V gene. This CDR3 is 14 amino acids long. The CDR3 protein is CATSDPTGTDTQYF. The CDR3 bases are TGTGCCACCAGTGACCCTACAGGGACAGATACGCAGTATTTT.

This chain uses TRBV6-4 with TRBJ2-4; 8 bases are shared with TRBD1. CDR1 MRHNA and CDR2 SNTAGT come from the germline V gene. The CDR3 has 17 amino acids. Trimming cost V 6 bases and J 1 base; bases outside gene matches: 11. CDR3 coding DNA: TGTGCCAGCAGAAATGGACAGGGCTCGGGGGCCAAAAACATTCAGTACTTC. This translates into CASRNGQGSGAKNIQYF.

CDR3 in amino acids: CARGTDRVNEQFF. The DNA for the CDR3 is TGTGCCAGGGGAACGGACAGGGTTAATGAGCAGTTCTTC. J is TRBJ2-1 and V is TRBV2, with TRBD1 matching over 8 bases. The CDR3 runs to 13 residues. The V gene end was trimmed by 9 bases and the J gene end by 7 bases; junction bases not matched to a gene: 8. In germline, CDR1 is SNHLY, CDR2 FYNNEI.

This chain links TRBV6-2 or TRBV6-3 with TRBJ1-6, with unresolved D. The CDR3 is made up of 12 amino acids. The V end lost 4 bases, the J end lost 7 bases, and 5 bases lay between the germline ends. The germline CDR1 and CDR2 sequences are MNHEY and SVGEGT. In DNA form, the CDR3 reads TGTGCCAGCAGTTGGTCCAATTCACCCCTCCACTTT. Its translation is CASSWSNSPLHF.

This clonotype was seen a handful of times. This chain connects TRBV11-2 to TRBJ1-6, with D hard to call. Deletions cut 5 bases from V and 3 bases from J, with 8 bases between. CDR3 length: 14 residues. Germline assignment: CDR1 SGHAT and CDR2 FQNNGV. This CDR3 is CASSPDGYNSPLHF. CDR3 coding DNA: TGTGCCAGCAGCCCAGACGGCTATAATTCACCCCTCCACTTT.